This T cell receptor (beta chain) was identified in a study of radiotherapy plus CTLA-4 blockade in lung cancer. Study background: Objective response rate was 15% to 20%; disease control rate, about 28%. Study observations and caveats: Radiotherapy with ipilimumab was followed by blood expansion of tumor-derived clones.

Some clones are missing from TCRdb's copy, which holds only in-frame ones; the method was immunoSEQ multiplex PCR. The table records more than 35,000 clones, 85% of them present only once. CDR3 length: 15 amino acids. Germline V gene sequence: CDR1 MGHRA, CDR2 YSYEKL. V was shortened by 1 base and J by 1 base, with 10 bases between the two germline ends. CTLA-4 blockade with ipilimumab, together with focal radiation, was given to patients with chemo-refractory metastatic non-small-cell lung cancer. This clone appeared a few times. Its antigen is undetermined. Sequencing was performed on peripheral blood, taken from a patient treated with radiotherapy plus ipilimumab. V and J are TRBV4-1 and TRBJ1-2; D gene uncertain. The clonotype comes from a human donor with non-small cell lung cancer who had stable disease on radiotherapy plus ipilimumab. CDR3: CASSQAGVVNYGYTF. CDR3 DNA sequence: TGCGCCAGCAGCCAAGCTGGAGTGGTTAACTATGGCTACACCTTC.